This T cell receptor beta chain was documented in a study of blood T cell repertoires in COVID-19. Study at large: Whether acute or convalescent, the COVID-19 samples came from the United States, Italy and Spain.

V shed 3 bases and J shed 1 base, with 10 bases lying between them. Germline V gene sequence: CDR1 MNHEY, CDR2 SMNVEV (reference sequence). CDR3 length: 15 residues. Original handling: Amplified reference gene primers provided the basis for estimating nucleated cell counts. Sequenced by immunoSEQ multiplex PCR; TCRdb stores in-frame clones only, minus some. V and J calls and clone size are those listed in that table; D and trimming were worked out from the DNA. There are over 70,000 clones in the sample; around 86% occur only once, and 0.85% to 1.3% lies in the top ten. V and J are TRBV27 and TRBJ2-1; D uncertain. This sequence originates from a human donor in a cohort sampled during active COVID-19. The material sequenced was peripheral blood. This chain's CDR3 is CASSLGSPSYNEQFF. The CDR3 DNA follows: TGTGCCAGCAGTTTGGGCAGTCCTTCCTACAATGAGCAGTTCTTC.